The 29 T cell receptor beta chains below were found in one sample sequenced in a study of shared clonotypes between healthy human individuals. Produced via immunoSEQ multiplex PCR; TCRdb's table is partial and in-frame only. The sample lists around 2.1 million clones; approximately 96% were seen once. The sequenced sample consisted of naive CD4+ T cells sorted from blood. Stated subset: CD45RA+ positively selected. The receptors were sampled from a man between 18 and 35 years old in good health.

The V call is TRBV2, the J call TRBJ1-4; no clear D. Germline assignment: CDR1 SNHLY and CDR2 FYNNEI. Trimming shortened V by 7 bases and J by 8 bases, and 8 bases separated the two germline ends. The CDR3 contains 11 residues. CDR3 sequence (DNA): TGTGCCAGCAAGCTAAGCGAAAAACTGTTTTTT. This codes for CASKLSEKLFF.

This clone was counted a single time. The chain has TRBV4-3 and TRBJ2-5, with no clear D. Germline V gene sequence: CDR1 LGHNA, CDR2 YSLEER. Trimming stripped 2 bases from V and 5 bases from J, with 12 bases between. The CDR3 is 14 residues long. The CDR3 sequence: CASSQSPPPETQYF. DNA of the CDR3: TGCGCCAGCAGCCAAAGCCCTCCCCCGGAGACCCAGTACTTC.

The chain uses TRBV30 and TRBJ1-1, with D unresolved. V was trimmed by 4 bases and J by 0 bases, leaving 9 bases between them. This CDR3 is 13 amino acids long. Germline CDR1 reads GTSNPN; CDR2 reads SVGIG (reference sequence). The CDR3 here is CAWTPLMNTEAFF. As DNA, the CDR3 is TGTGCCTGGACCCCTCTAATGAACACTGAAGCTTTCTTT.

The V gene is TRBV7-2, the J gene TRBJ2-1; 12 bases fit TRBD2. V dropped 1 base and J dropped 8; count of bases not matched to a gene: 6. Germline V CDR1 and CDR2: SGHTA, FQGNSA. The length of the CDR3 is 16 residues. In DNA form, the CDR3 reads TGTGCCAGCAGCTTAGAGCGACTAGCGGGAGCCTATGAGCAGTTCTTC. Translated: CASSLERLAGAYEQFF.

The count of this clone is one. V gene TRBV4-1 combines with J gene TRBJ2-3; weak D call: TRBD1 (5 bases). The CDR3 runs to 15 residues. The germline gives CDR1 MGHRA, CDR2 YSYEKL. Trimming removed 2 bases from V and 2 bases from J, with 11 bases in between. CDR3 sequence reads: CASSQWARDTDTQYF. CDR3 DNA sequence: TGCGCCAGCAGCCAATGGGCCAGGGACACAGATACGCAGTATTTT.

The chain joins TRBV28 to TRBJ2-5; no clear D. Looked up from germline, CDR1 is MDHEN and CDR2 is SYDVKM. V gave up 5 bases and J gave up 1 base, with 14 bases separating them. The CDR3 has 15 amino acids. CDR3 sequence: CASSHPKRFQETQYF. The CDR3, as DNA: TGTGCCAGCAGTCATCCCAAACGGTTCCAAGAGACCCAGTACTTC.

The V gene is TRBV9, the J gene TRBJ1-4, with TRBD1 matching 9 bases. Germline lookup yields CDR1 SGDLS and CDR2 YYNGEE. CDR3 length: 15 amino acids. V gave up 4 bases and J gave up 7 bases; unmatched junction bases: 8. This CDR3 is CASSLRDRESEKLFF. The CDR3 DNA follows: TGTGCCAGCAGCCTCCGGGACAGGGAGAGTGAAAAACTGTTTTTT.

With respect to this clone: At the DNA level, this CDR3 is encoded by other sequences in the same sample as well. This chain connects TRBV6-5 to TRBJ2-6; 8 bases align to TRBD2. The ends lost 6 bases at V and 0 bases at J; junction bases unmatched: 1. Germline CDR1 reads MNHEY; CDR2 reads SVGAGI. The CDR3 consists of 15 residues. Here the CDR3 reads CASSRGGSGANVLTF. CDR3 in DNA: TGTGCCAGCAGCCGGGGGGGCTCTGGGGCCAACGTCCTGACTTTC.

With respect to this clone: Additional DNA sequences in this sample encode the identical CDR3. The chain is built from TRBV2 and TRBJ2-5; possible D gene TRBD1, 6 bases. Germline V gene sequence: CDR1 SNHLY, CDR2 FYNNEI. The ends were cut back, 4 bases at V and 2 bases at J, with 8 bases in the middle. This CDR3 is 13 amino acids long. The CDR3: CASSVDRQETQYF. The CDR3 bases are TGTGCCAGCAGTGTCGACAGGCAAGAGACCCAGTACTTC.

This chain joins TRBV28 and TRBJ1-1; TRBD1 is a possible D gene (5 bases). The CDR3 has 15 amino acids. The V end lost 4 bases, the J end lost 8 bases, and 20 bases lay between the germline ends. Germline-derived CDR1 and CDR2 are MDHEN and SYDVKM. The DNA for the CDR3 is TGTGCCAGCAGTTCCCCTCAGGGAAGAGGAGGGGAAGCTTTCTTT. Amino acid sequence: CASSSPQGRGGEAFF. The full variable domain, rest sourced from reference TRBV28 and TRBJ1-1, is DVKVTQSSRYLVKRTGEKVFLECVQDMDHENMFWYRQDPGLGLRLIYFSYDVKMKEKGDIPEGYSVSREKKERFSLILESASTNQTSMYLCASSSPQGRGGEAFFGQGTRLTVV.

The rearrangement uses TRBV11-2 and TRBJ2-5; D is unresolved. V was shortened by 6 bases and J by 2 bases, with 13 bases between the two germline ends. The CDR3 length is 14 residues. Germline CDR1 is SGHAT and CDR2 is FQNNGV. DNA of the CDR3: TGTGCCAGCAGACCTCGCGACCAACAAGAGACCCAGTACTTC. It codes for CASRPRDQQETQYF.

This chain uses TRBV28 with TRBJ1-3, with a tentative D call TRBD1 (6 bases). V lost 7 bases and J 0 bases, leaving 10 bases between the germline ends. The germline V gene has CDR1 MDHEN and CDR2 SYDVKM. The CDR3 is 14 amino acids. The CDR3 is CASTLGGSGNTIYF. CDR3 nucleotide sequence: TGTGCCAGCACTCTAGGGGGCTCTGGAAACACCATATATTTT.

This chain joins TRBV18 and TRBJ2-7; 9 bases agree with TRBD2. The CDR3 length is 13 residues. CDR1 is KGHSH and CDR2 is LQKENI in the germline V gene. V dropped 5 bases and J dropped 6; count of bases not matched to a gene: 5. CDR3 nucleotide sequence: TGTGCCAGCTCAAATGCGGGGGGGACCGAGCAGTACTTC. This gives the protein CASSNAGGTEQYF.

V and J are TRBV10-3 and TRBJ2-3; TRBD2 is a possible D gene (6 bases). Germline values: CDR1 ENHRY, CDR2 SYGVKD. CDR3 size: 16 residues. Trimming removed 6 bases from V and 0 bases from J, with 16 bases in between. CDR3 in DNA: TGTGCCATCAGCCCCCGGGGCGGGGAGAGCACAGATACGCAGTATTTT. Its protein product is CAISPRGGESTDTQYF.

Concerning this clone itself: Other DNA sequences in this sample translate to the same CDR3. V is TRBV19 and J is TRBJ1-2; 9 bases fit TRBD1. The junction had 2 bases not matched to a gene; V was cut back by 1 base and J by 2 bases. The germline CDR1 and CDR2 sequences are LNHDA and SQIVND (reference sequence). The CDR3 length is 15 residues. The CDR3 reads CASSIVGTGNYGYTF. The DNA for the CDR3 is TGTGCCAGTAGTATAGTCGGGACAGGGAACTATGGCTACACCTTC.

The J gene is TRBJ2-7, the V gene TRBV28, with 11 positions matching TRBD2. The germline V gene encodes CDR1 MDHEN and CDR2 SYDVKM. The CDR3 spans 15 residues. With V trimmed by 6 bases and J by 1 base, 5 bases remained unmatched. This CDR3 is CASRLAGGISYEQYF. The CDR3 coding sequence is TGTGCCAGCAGGCTAGCGGGGGGTATTTCCTACGAGCAGTACTTC.

This clone was detected a few times. V usage is TRBV28 and J usage is TRBJ1-2; maybe TRBD1 (6 bases). Germline V gives CDR1 MDHEN, CDR2 SYDVKM. The length of the CDR3 is 13 residues. V lost 6 bases and J lost 4, with 12 bases in between. The CDR3 spells CASSIDRTYGYTF. CDR3 sequence (DNA): TGTGCCAGCAGCATCGACAGGACCTATGGCTACACCTTC.

V usage is TRBV2 and J usage is TRBJ1-4; 9 bases agree with TRBD1. V lost 7 bases to trimming and J lost 5 bases; unmatched junction nucleotides: 5. Germline-derived CDR1 and CDR2 are SNHLY and FYNNEI. This CDR3 has 14 residues. CDR3 coding DNA: TGTGCCAGCACCCCCGGGACAGGGAATGAAAAACTGTTTTTT. This gives the protein CASTPGTGNEKLFF. The full variable domain, with the rest looked up from reference TRBV2 and TRBJ1-4, is EPEVTQTPSHQVTQMGQEVILRCVPISNHLYFYWYRQILGQKVEFLVSFYNNEISEKSEIFDDQFSVERPDGSNFTLKIRSTKLEDSAMYFCASTPGTGNEKLFFGSGTQLSVL.

This clone was seen just once. The gene calls are TRBV9 and TRBJ2-7, with TRBD2 matching over 12 bases. This CDR3 is 14 amino acids long. The germline gives CDR1 SGDLS, CDR2 YYNGEE. V lost 4 bases and J lost 5; bases outside the gene matches: 4. CDR3 in amino acids: CASSTRTSGDEQYF. The CDR3 coding sequence is TGTGCCAGCAGCACCCGGACTAGCGGGGACGAGCAGTACTTC.

The chain carries TRBV4-3 and TRBJ2-5, with D perhaps TRBD1 (5 bases). Germline V gene data show CDR1 as LGHNA and CDR2 as YSLEER. The CDR3 extends over 14 amino acids. The ends were cut back, 0 bases at V and 5 bases at J, with 10 bases in the middle. Written as DNA, the CDR3 is TGCGCCAGCAGCCAAGATATTGGGGCGGAGACCCAGTACTTC. It codes for CASSQDIGAETQYF.

This clone was seen only a few times. The J gene is TRBJ1-6, the V gene TRBV2; TRBD1 might be the D (6 bases). The germline V gene has CDR1 SNHLY and CDR2 FYNNEI. The length of the CDR3 is 16 residues. With 6 bases removed from V and 4 bases from J, the gap between germline ends came to 16 bases. CDR3 bases: TGTGCCAGCAGGGACCAGGGGAAGACGTATAATTCACCCCTCCACTTT. Its protein product is CASRDQGKTYNSPLHF.

The chain combines TRBV2 with TRBJ2-2; TRBD2 agrees at 10 bases. CDR1 is SNHLY, CDR2 FYNNEI, per germline. This CDR3 contains 16 residues. V was clipped by 7 bases and J by 4 bases; unmatched bases: 9. CDR3 sequence reads: CASMTIAGGATGELFF. CDR3 sequence (DNA): TGTGCCAGCATGACCATAGCGGGAGGTGCCACCGGGGAGCTGTTTTTT.

The genes are TRBV6-6 and TRBJ1-1; possibly TRBD1 for D (6 bases). V lost 7 bases and J lost 1, with 7 bases in between. CDR1 is MNHNY and CDR2 is SVGAGI in the germline V gene (reference sequence). This CDR3 spans 12 amino acids. The CDR3, as DNA: TGTGCCAGCAAGACAGGGAACACTGAAGCTTTCTTT. Protein: CASKTGNTEAFF.

The chain's CDR3 is CASSLPPLLGTGELFF. The CDR3 nucleotides read TGCGCCAGCAGCTTGCCCCCCCTACTGGGGACCGGGGAGCTGTTTTTT. The rearrangement uses TRBV5-1 and TRBJ2-2; D not resolved. CDR3 size: 16 residues. Germline CDR1 and CDR2: SGHRS and YFSETQ. Trimming cost V 1 base and J 5 bases, with 15 bases left between them.

The chain uses TRBV5-4 and TRBJ2-6; 8 positions agree with TRBD1. V trimming: 0 bases; J trimming: 0 bases; junction bases outside the gene matches: 2. Germline V lookup: CDR1 SGHNT, CDR2 YYREEE (reference sequence). The CDR3 is 17 residues long. The CDR3 DNA reads as TGTGCCAGCAGCTTGGATGGACAGGGCTCTGGGGCCAACGTCCTGACTTTC. This sequence encodes CASSLDGQGSGANVLTF.

The chain combines TRBV11-2 with TRBJ2-3, with D hard to call. V shed 4 bases and J shed 4 bases, with 12 bases lying between them. The CDR3 has 14 amino acids. Looked up from germline, CDR1 is SGHAT and CDR2 is FQNNGV. The CDR3 DNA sequence: TGTGCCAGCAGCTCCGCCTTAACAGCAGATACGCAGTATTTT. Its translation is CASSSALTADTQYF. Variable domain in full (rest from reference TRBV11-2 and TRBJ2-3): EAGVAQSPRYKIIEKRQSVAFWCNPISGHATLYWYQQILGQGPKLLIQFQNNGVVDDSQLPKDRFSAERLKGVDSTLKIQPAKLEDSAVYLCASSSALTADTQYFGPGTRLTVL.

Turning to this clone: A read error may produce the germline difference seen at one junction end. The CDR3 region has the DNA TGTGCTAGCAGCCCAGCGGTGAGGAACACCGGGGAGCTGTTTTTT. It translates to CASSPAVRNTGELFF. This chain uses TRBV7-7 with TRBJ2-2; a possible D gene is TRBD2 (5 bases). The CDR3 totals 15 residues. Germline V CDR1 and CDR2: SSHAT, FNYEAQ (reference sequence). Supplemented by reference TRBV7-7 and TRBJ2-2, the full variable domain reads GAGVSQSPRYKVTKRGQDVTLRCDPISSHATLYWYQQALGQGPEFLTYFNYEAQPDKSGLPSDRFSAERPEGSISTLTIQRTEQRDSAMYRCASSPAVRNTGELFFGEGSRLTVL.

This clone was seen just once. This chain connects TRBV2 to TRBJ2-5; 9 positions agree with TRBD2. V was clipped by 6 bases and J by 2 bases; unmatched bases: 10. The CDR3 runs 16 residues. In germline, CDR1 is SNHLY, CDR2 FYNNEI. CDR3 residues: CASRVAGALNQETQYF. The CDR3 region has the DNA TGTGCCAGCAGGGTAGCGGGGGCCCTTAATCAAGAGACCCAGTACTTC.

In the case of this clone: The same CDR3 can be traced to other DNA sequences in this sample. The V call is TRBV5-4, the J call TRBJ2-5, with D perhaps given as TRBD1 or TRBD2 (5 bases each). Per germline, CDR1 SGHNT and CDR2 YYREEE (reference sequence). V was shortened by 4 bases and J by 2 bases, with 9 bases between the two germline ends. CDR3 length: 13 residues. The CDR3 spells CASSLGAQETQYF. In nucleotides, the CDR3 is TGTGCCAGCAGCCTCGGGGCTCAAGAGACCCAGTACTTC.